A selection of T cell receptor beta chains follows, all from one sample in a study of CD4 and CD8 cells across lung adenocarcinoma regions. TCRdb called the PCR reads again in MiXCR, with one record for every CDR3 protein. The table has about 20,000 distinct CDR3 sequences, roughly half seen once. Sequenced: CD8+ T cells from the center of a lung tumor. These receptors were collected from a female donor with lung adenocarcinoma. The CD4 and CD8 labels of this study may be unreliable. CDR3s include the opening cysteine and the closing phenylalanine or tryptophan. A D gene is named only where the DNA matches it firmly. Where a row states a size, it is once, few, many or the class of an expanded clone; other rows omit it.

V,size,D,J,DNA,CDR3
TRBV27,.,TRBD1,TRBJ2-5,TGTGCCAGCAGTCCGGGAATAGGGGGCCGTGACCAAGAGACCCAGTACTTC,CASSPGIGGRDQETQYF
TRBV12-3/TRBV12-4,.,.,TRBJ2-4,TGTGCCAGCGGGACGGGGCTGTTAAGCAAAGATATTCAGTACTTC,CASGTGLLSKDIQYF
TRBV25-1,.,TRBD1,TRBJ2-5,TGTGCCAGCAGGACAGGGGGGGGAGAGACCCAGTACTTC,CASRTGGGETQYF
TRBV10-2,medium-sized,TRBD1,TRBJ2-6,TGCGCCAGCAGCCCCGCGCAGGGGGCTGGGGCCAACGTCCTGACTTTC,CASSPAQGAGANVLTF
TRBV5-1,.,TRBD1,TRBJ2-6,TGCGCCAGCAGCGCAATGGGGACAGTTGGGGCCAACGTCCTGACTTTC,CASSAMGTVGANVLTF
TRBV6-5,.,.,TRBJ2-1,TGTGCCAGCAGTTTGCCGGACCCACAGCAGCAGTTCTTC,CASSLPDPQQQFF
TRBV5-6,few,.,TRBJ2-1,TGTGCCAGCAGCTCTTGGGGGACTTCACCCCTCCACTTC,CASSSWGTSPLHF
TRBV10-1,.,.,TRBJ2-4,TGCGGCGTCTGGGGGCAGAGAGACTCAGATACTCAGTACTTC,CGVWGQRDSDTQYF
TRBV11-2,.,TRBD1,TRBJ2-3,TGTGCCAGCAGCCAATCAGGGGGTCCAGATACGCAGTATTTT,CASSQSGGPDTQYF
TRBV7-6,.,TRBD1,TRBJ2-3,TGTGCCAGCAGCCCCGAAGCGGACAGGGCCCCTGGGACGCAGTATTTT,CASSPEADRAPGTQYF
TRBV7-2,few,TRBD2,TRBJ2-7,TGTGCCAGCAGCTTTCTAGCGGGAGGGCCCGAGCAGTACTTC,CASSFLAGGPEQYF
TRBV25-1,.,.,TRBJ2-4,TGTGCCAGCAGTGTCCGGGACCTCCGAGGGGCCATTCAGTACTTC,CASSVRDLRGAIQYF
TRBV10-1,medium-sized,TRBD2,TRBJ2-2,TGCGCCAGCAGTGATCCGGGACTATCAAACACCGGGGAGCTGTTTTTT,CASSDPGLSNTGELFF
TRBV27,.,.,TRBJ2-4,TGTGCCAGCAGTCTACGGTTCCTAGAGGCCCAGTACTTC,CASSLRFLEAQYF
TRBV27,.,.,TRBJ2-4,TGTGCCCGGGGAGCCCAAAACACGCAGTACTTC,CARGAQNTQYF
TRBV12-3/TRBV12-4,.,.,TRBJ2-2,TGTGCCAGCAGAGGGGGGATACAGGGAAGGGCCGGGGAGCTGTTTTTT,CASRGGIQGRAGELFF
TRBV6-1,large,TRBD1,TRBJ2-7,TGTGCCAGCAGTGCCCGGGACAGGTCTTCCTACGAGCAGTACTTC,CASSARDRSSYEQYF
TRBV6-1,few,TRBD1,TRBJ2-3,TGTGCCAGCAGAAAACAGGGGGCAGATACGCAGTATTTT,CASRKQGADTQYF
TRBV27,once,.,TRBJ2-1,TGTGCCAGCAGGGGGGCCGGGGCAGGGTACACAGAGACCCAGTATTTC,CASRGAGAGYTETQYF
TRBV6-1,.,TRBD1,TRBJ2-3,TGTGCCAGCAACCGACTAGGGGGACAGGGCCCAGATACCCAGTACTTT,CASNRLGGQGPDTQYF
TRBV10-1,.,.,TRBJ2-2,TGCGCCAGCAGTGTAACTAGGAACACCGGGGAGCTGTTTTTT,CASSVTRNTGELFF
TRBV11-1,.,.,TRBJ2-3,TGTGCCACGGGCATCCGGCGGCGCGACACAGATACCCAGTACTTT,CATGIRRRDTDTQYF
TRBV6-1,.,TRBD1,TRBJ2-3,TGTGCCAGCAGGGTTGGGACAGGTACAGATACGCAGTATTTT,CASRVGTGTDTQYF
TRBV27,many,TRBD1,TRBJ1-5,TGTGCCAGCAAACTCTTGACAGGGCCTAGCAATCAGCCCCAGCATTTT,CASKLLTGPSNQPQHF